Given below is one T cell receptor (beta chain) in context. Antigen specificity is unknown. This record comes from a study of T cells in Graves' hyperthyroidism and ophthalmopathy. Findings and limits, study-wide: Among thyroid clonotypes expanded above 0.001, most also appeared in blood.

The CDR3 regions of TCR beta were amplified from RNA transcripts. First-round RT-PCR targeting the TCR CDR3 was performed with the HTBI primer set. MiXCR, run by TCRdb on the multiplex PCR reads, gives a single entry per CDR3 protein. Of 690,000 or so distinct CDR3 sequences in the sample, around 20% were seen once. The V gene lost 5 bases and the J gene lost 0 bases, with 14 bases spanning the gap. The CDR3 is made up of 16 amino acids. Germline values: CDR1 SGHVS, CDR2 FQNEAQ. Patients aged 18 to 65 had newly diagnosed hyperthyroidism lasting under 2 months. First hyperthyroidism diagnosis is when the blood sample was obtained, before any ophthalmopathy symptoms. The PBMCs had their origin in 10 ml of fresh peripheral blood.

What was sequenced was blood. J is TRBJ1-5 and V is TRBV7-8; D unclear. The origin of this receptor is a woman between 50 and 59 years old with Graves' hyperthyroidism that later progressed to Graves' ophthalmopathy. The DNA of the CDR3 is TGTGCCAGCAGCAACCCGGGAGATTATAGCAATCAGCCCCAGCATTTT. Translation: CASSNPGDYSNQPQHF.